This TCR beta chain was retrieved from a study of PD-1 blockade in mismatch repair-deficient tumors (dated by TCRdb to about 2017). Turning to the overall study: Between late 2013 and 2016, the trial enrolled about 78 consecutive patients with approximately 12 types of mismatch repair-deficient cancer, all of whom had received prior treatment and were progressing. Deep sequencing of TCR CDR3 regions was used to track tumor-associated T cell clones in peripheral blood of patients responding to PD-1 blockade. What the authors observed across the whole study: Clones residing in the tumor, which were often undetectable in blood before treatment, expanded quickly after pembrolizumab and then contracted, generally before radiologic responses.

The library relied on the immunoSEQ multiplex PCR assay. This immuneACCESS table, as held by TCRdb, lists in-frame sequences with V and J called but not all clones. Of the missing ones, under half trace to an unresolved V gene in checked studies; the others have no known cause. For this sample there are about 130,000 clones; about 88% appear just once. Roughly 10% of the sample belongs to the ten largest clones. V was cut back by 0 bases and J by 6 bases, leaving a gap of 9 bases between them. Spanning cysteine to phenylalanine, the CDR3 consists of 14 amino acids. Here the CDR3 DNA is all that survives: 42 bases in frame from base 1. Per the germline V gene, MGHDK is the CDR1 and SYGVNS is the CDR2. Mismatch repair deficiency was established in every enrolled patient by polymerase chain reaction or immunohistochemistry. A few patients who responded to pembrolizumab therapy underwent TCR sequencing. The phase II trial prospectively tested pembrolizumab PD-1 blockade in advanced mismatch repair-deficient cancers regardless of tissue of origin. Peripheral blood T cell samples were gathered serially, both before PD-1 blockade started and at multiple time points afterward. Blood sampling time points were reported as weeks after the first dose of pembrolizumab.

Details on this clone: Its antigen is still unknown. Qualities for individual bases were not recorded, and no much larger clone is one base off.

The receptor's source is an adult with mismatch repair-deficient cancer. The chain is assembled from TRBV25-1 and TRBJ1-5; the D gene assignment is ambiguous. This material consisted of peripheral blood, taken roughly 70 weeks after starting pembrolizumab. The CDR3 here reads CASSEYSLTQPQHF. The nucleotide sequence is given as TGTGCCAGCAGTGAATATTCCCTCACTCAGCCCCAGCATTTT.